A few counts support the clone carrying this T cell receptor (beta chain). The antigen is unknown. The source of the sample is a study of T cells in Graves' hyperthyroidism and ophthalmopathy. The CDR3 has 14 residues. The V gene lost 0 bases and the J gene lost 7 bases, with 10 bases spanning the gap. CDR1 and CDR2 from the germline V gene are DFQATT and SNEGSKA (reference sequence). The study, taken as a whole, reports: Most expanded thyroid clonotypes above 0.001 also appeared in blood.

Graves' hyperthyroidism is called stable when ophthalmopathy does not progress within 18 months. Uncontrolled infection, other autoimmune disease, pregnancy or lactation disqualified patients from enrolment. RNA transcripts yielded amplified TCR beta CDR3 regions. A set of HTBI primers served as the primers for a first-round RT-PCR of the TCR CDR3. TCRdb re-called the multiplex PCR reads with MiXCR, one entry per CDR3 protein. In the table there are around 580,000 distinct CDR3 sequences, approximately 16% of which are singletons. The V call is TRBV20-1, the J call TRBJ1-6; D ambiguous. Source material: blood. The sequence was obtained from a woman between 18 and 30 years old with Graves' hyperthyroidism. The CDR3 protein is CSARESGMNSPLHF. For the CDR3, the DNA is TGCAGTGCTAGAGAATCGGGGATGAATTCACCCCTCCACTTT.